Following are 4 T cell receptor beta chains from one sample sequenced in a study of cytomegalovirus exposure and HLA in healthy donors. This PCR relied on a set of 60 Vbeta primers and 13 Jbeta primers. Profiled with immunoSEQ multiplex PCR; TCRdb holds only in-frame clones, not every one. The record lists tens of thousands of clones, of which the ten most abundant hold 3% to 4%. The specimen sequenced was PBMCs. These receptors all stem from a man between 18 and 35 years old in good health and CMV-seropositive.

The chain is built from TRBV9 and TRBJ1-1; D is ambiguous. This CDR3 is 13 amino acids long. Trimming took off 2 bases at V and 3 bases at J, with 8 bases between the two ends. Germline CDR1 is SGDLS and CDR2 is YYNGEE. The CDR3 is CASSVIEDTEAFF. The CDR3 DNA is TGTGCCAGCAGCGTTATAGAGGACACTGAAGCTTTCTTT.

The chain carries TRBV9 and TRBJ2-7, with 9 bases that match TRBD1. J lost 4 bases, V lost 4 bases, and 12 bases had no gene match. Germline V gene lookup returns CDR1 SGDLS and CDR2 YYNGEE. CDR3 length equals 16 residues. The CDR3 loop reads CASSPPDGTGKYEQYF. The CDR3 coding sequence is TGTGCCAGCAGCCCGCCCGACGGGACAGGGAAGTACGAGCAGTACTTC.

V gene TRBV6-5 combines with J gene TRBJ1-2; maybe TRBD1 (6 bases). The V gene's germline CDR1 is MNHEY and CDR2 SVGAGI. The CDR3 runs 14 residues. The V gene lost 5 bases and the J gene lost 4 bases, with 14 bases spanning the gap. CDR3 region: CASSGNRDIYGYTF. CDR3 bases: TGTGCCAGCAGTGGGAACAGGGACATCTATGGCTACACCTTC.

J is TRBJ2-3 and V is TRBV7-3; D is possibly TRBD2 (6 bases). The CDR3 extends over 16 amino acids. V lost 0 bases and J 0 bases, leaving 10 bases between the germline ends. Germline V gene sequence: CDR1 SGHTA, CDR2 FQGTGA. As DNA, the CDR3 is TGTGCCAGCAGCTTAACAGGCGGGGCCAGCACAGATACGCAGTATTTT. Translation gives CASSLTGGASTDTQYF.